This passage covers 13 T cell receptor beta chains from one sample sequenced in a study of blood T cell repertoires in COVID-19 (dated by TCRdb to 2018 to 2020). Library prep was done by the immunoSEQ multiplex PCR assay. The immuneACCESS repertoire file appears here via TCRdb, limited to in-frame rearrangements. These files lack a portion of the clones; in checked studies, under half of the deficit traces to unresolved V genes, and the cause of the others is not known. The sample table lists around 85,000 clones, roughly 89% of them with a count of one. Of the sample, 4.3% is held by the ten largest clones. Sample: peripheral blood. The receptors were gathered from a woman of 80 years or more with active or convalescent COVID-19.

The chain employs TRBV9 and TRBJ1-1; D perhaps matches TRBD1 (6 bases). Looked up from germline, CDR1 is SGDLS and CDR2 is YYNGEE. There are 16 residues in the CDR3. V gave up 4 bases and J gave up 0 bases, with 16 bases separating them. The CDR3 DNA reads as TGTGCCAGCAGCCCCCGTTCAGGGGCTCTGAACACTGAAGCTTTCTTT. As protein: CASSPRSGALNTEAFF. Full variable domain (remainder filled in from reference TRBV9 and TRBJ1-1): DSGVTQTPKHLITATGQRVTLRCSPRSGDLSVYWYQQSLDQGLQFLIQYYNGEERAKGNILERFSAQQFPDLHSELNLSSLELGDSALYFCASSPRSGALNTEAFFGQGTRLTVV.

The chain uses TRBV28 and TRBJ1-5; D remains unclear. The CDR3 has 15 residues. Germline loops: CDR1 MDHEN, CDR2 SYDVKM. V was trimmed by 2 bases and J by 3 bases, leaving 11 bases between them. The DNA of the CDR3 is TGTGCCAGCAGTTTAACCCAGGCTAACAATCAGCCCCAGCATTTT. Translated: CASSLTQANNQPQHF.

This clone was recorded once. The V and J genes are TRBV29-1 and TRBJ1-1; 8 bases map to TRBD1. Germline assignment: CDR1 SQVTM and CDR2 ANQGSEA. The CDR3 has 12 residues. The ends lost 7 bases at V and 6 bases at J; junction bases unmatched: 7. CDR3 sequence reads: CSARTGTSEAFF. The CDR3 DNA reads as TGCAGCGCTAGGACAGGGACCTCTGAAGCTTTCTTT.

The gene calls are TRBV5-4 and TRBJ1-3, with D possibly being TRBD1 (5 bases). The CDR3 contains 13 residues. The ends were cut back, 2 bases at V and 5 bases at J, with 8 bases in the middle. Germline V gene data show CDR1 as SGHNT and CDR2 as YYREEE (reference sequence). Here the CDR3 DNA reads TGTGCCAGCAGCTTAAGGGGTCGAAACACCATATATTTT. This translates into CASSLRGRNTIYF.

This sequence joins TRBV7-2 and TRBJ1-1; weak D call: TRBD1 (5 bases). Trimming left V 1 base short and J 1 base short, with 7 bases between. The length of the CDR3 is 14 residues. Germline V gene lookup returns CDR1 SGHTA and CDR2 FQGNSA. The CDR3 sequence is CASSLGRGNTEAFF. CDR3 DNA sequence: TGTGCCAGCAGCTTAGGGAGGGGGAACACTGAAGCTTTCTTT.

As for this clone: The same CDR3 can be traced to other DNA sequences in this sample. This rearrangement joins TRBV27 to TRBJ2-2; 8 bases are a match to TRBD2. Germline assignment: CDR1 MNHEY and CDR2 SMNVEV (reference sequence). Losses at the gene ends were 7 bases for V and 5 bases for J; bases not matched to a gene: 9. This CDR3 region has 15 residues. Written as DNA, the CDR3 is TGTGCCAGCACCGTCCGGGGGGGTTGGACCGGGGAGCTGTTTTTT. This translates into CASTVRGGWTGELFF.

This clone occurred a few times. The chain has TRBV19 and TRBJ2-2, with D possibly matching TRBD2 (6 bases). Germline CDR1 and CDR2: LNHDA and SQIVND (reference sequence). V shed 7 bases and J shed 0 bases, with 12 bases lying between them. The CDR3 loop spans 15 amino acids. CDR3 amino acids: CASNGGTANTGELFF. Here the CDR3 DNA reads TGTGCCAGTAACGGAGGGACCGCGAACACCGGGGAGCTGTTTTTT.

The chain carries TRBV6-2 or TRBV6-3 and TRBJ2-3; TRBD2 might be the D (5 bases). Germline CDR1 MNHEY, CDR2 SVGEGT. This CDR3 has 15 amino acids. V lost 0 bases to trimming and J lost 0 bases, with 7 bases between them. Here the CDR3 DNA reads TGTGCCAGCAGTTACTCGTCGGGGAGCACAGATACGCAGTATTTT. Residues: CASSYSSGSTDTQYF.

This chain uses TRBV11-2 with TRBJ2-3; TRBD2 aligns across 14 bases. V trimming: 4 bases; J trimming: 3 bases; junction bases outside the gene matches: 3. CDR1 SGHAT and CDR2 FQNNGV come from the germline V gene. The CDR3 covers 16 residues. CDR3 bases: TGTGCCAGCAGCTCGGGACTAGCGGGAGTAACAGATACGCAGTATTTT. This codes for CASSSGLAGVTDTQYF.

The chain links TRBV29-1 to TRBJ1-5; tentative D call: TRBD1 (5 bases). Germline lookup yields CDR1 SQVTM and CDR2 ANQGSEA. The V end was cut by 4 bases, the J end by 4 bases, with 8 bases between. The length of the CDR3 is 12 residues. The CDR3: CSVVSGNQPQHF. CDR3 in DNA: TGCAGCGTTGTCTCAGGGAATCAGCCCCAGCATTTT. The variable domain in full, with the rest retrieved from reference TRBV29-1 and TRBJ1-5, is SAVISQKPSRDICQRGTSLTIQCQVDSQVTMMFWYRQQPGQSLTLIATANQGSEATYESGFVIDKFPISRPNLTFSTLTVSNMSPEDSSIYLCSVVSGNQPQHFGDGTRLSIL.

The chain has TRBV28 and TRBJ1-5; TRBD1 might be the D (6 bases). V was clipped by 6 bases and J by 5 bases, with 17 bases between them. The CDR3 sequence is 15 residues long. CDR1 MDHEN and CDR2 SYDVKM come from the germline V gene. CDR3 DNA: TGTGCCAGCAGACCTCCGGGACAACCTTATCAGCCCCAGCATTTT. This gives the protein CASRPPGQPYQPQHF.

The chain uses TRBV27 and TRBJ2-2; TRBD1 is a possible D gene (6 bases). Per the germline V gene, CDR1 is MNHEY and CDR2 is SMNVEV (reference sequence). This CDR3 contains 15 residues. V was pared by 2 bases and J by 5 bases, with 12 bases between. CDR3 amino acids: CASSLRDMITGELFF. For the CDR3, the DNA is TGTGCCAGCAGTTTAAGGGACATGATAACCGGGGAGCTGTTTTTT.

J is TRBJ1-1 and V is TRBV10-3; possibly TRBD1 for D (5 bases). CDR3 size: 13 residues. Germline V CDR1 and CDR2: ENHRY, SYGVKD. Trimming cost V 7 bases and J 4 bases, with 13 bases left between them. The CDR3 sequence is CAITPGHTTEAFF. The CDR3 coding sequence is TGTGCCATCACCCCCGGACACACCACTGAAGCTTTCTTT.